This record concerns one TCR beta chain sequence. Original analysis: The authors estimated nucleated cell counts from reference gene primer amplification. Sequencing used immunoSEQ multiplex PCR; TCRdb keeps in-frame clones, though not all of them. The V and J calls and clone size were taken over from that table, and D and trimming were inferred from the DNA. The data show about 310,000 clones, with roughly 90% seen just once and almost 9.5% held by the top ten. The sample comes from a study of blood T cell repertoires in COVID-19. Study summary: Sites in the United States, Italy and Spain provided acute and convalescent COVID-19 samples. PBMCs, B-cell-depleted T cells, or T cells were the source of the cDNA or gDNA that made up the material.

The CDR3 sequence is 16 residues long. From germline, CDR1 is SNHLY and CDR2 FYNNEI. V was cut by 3 bases and J by 2 bases, with 17 bases left in between. Two consecutive negative NP/OP PCR tests, clearance, or resolved symptoms defined Cohort 3 recovery. This TCR came from a woman in her 30s who had recovered from COVID-19. Sequencing was carried out using PBMCs or T cells enriched from blood (not recorded which). V is TRBV2 and J is TRBJ2-7; tentatively, D is TRBD2 (5 bases). CDR3 in amino acids: CASSDTLGRTAYEQYF. Written as DNA, the CDR3 is TGTGCCAGCAGTGATACACTCGGGCGGACTGCCTACGAGCAGTACTTC.